This T cell receptor (beta chain) was identified in a study of graft-versus-host responses after intestinal transplantation. The protocol was immunoSEQ multiplex PCR, while the TCRdb copy is restricted to in-frame clones and leaves out a portion. Of around 100,000 clones listed, 90% to 95% were seen once; the top ten hold 0.9% to 1.5%. With regard to this clone: Its specificity is unknown.

This CDR3 contains 15 residues. Trimming removed 4 bases from V and 7 bases from J; junction bases left unmatched: 8. Germline CDR1 MNHEY, CDR2 SVGAGI. Sample: unstimulated CD8+ T cells sorted from spleen or lymph node cells, taken before intestinal transplant. This sequence was found in a human donor who received an intestinal transplant. V is TRBV6-5 and J is TRBJ2-1, with 9 positions matching TRBD1. CDR3 sequence (DNA): TGTGCCAGCAGTTCGTCCGGGACAGGGCCTAATGAGCAGTTCTTC. As protein: CASSSSGTGPNEQFF.